Each of the 27 T cell receptor beta chains below was sequenced from the same sample in a study of OX40 agonist ivuxolimab in advanced cancers. Produced via immunoSEQ multiplex PCR; TCRdb's table is partial and in-frame only. The data show about 98,000 clones, with roughly nine tenths seen just once and around 0.8% held by the top ten. The source was CD4+ or CD8+ T cells sorted from blood, collected in a trial of the OX40 agonist ivuxolimab. The source is an adult with an advanced solid tumor such as melanoma, head and neck, liver or kidney cancer.

The rearrangement uses TRBV4-1 and TRBJ2-5, with TRBD1 matching over 8 bases. This CDR3 has 16 amino acids. V dropped 1 base and J dropped 2; count of bases not matched to a gene: 6. Germline loops: CDR1 MGHRA, CDR2 YSYEKL. CDR3 nucleotide sequence: TGCGCCAGCAGCCAAGCGTTAGGACAGGGTCAAGAGACCCAGTACTTC. Translation gives CASSQALGQGQETQYF.

The J gene is TRBJ2-2, the V gene TRBV7-3; the match to TRBD1 covers 7 bases. Germline CDR1 reads SGHTA; CDR2 reads FQGTGA. V trimming: 3 bases; J trimming: 0 bases; junction bases outside the gene matches: 7. This CDR3 spans 17 amino acids. CDR3 DNA: TGTGCCAGCAGCTTGCCCCAGGGACAGTCGAACACCGGGGAGCTGTTTTTT. It encodes CASSLPQGQSNTGELFF. The full variable domain, its missing parts supplied by reference TRBV7-3 and TRBJ2-2, is GAGVSQTPSNKVTEKGKYVELRCDPISGHTALYWYRQSLGQGPEFLIYFQGTGAADDSGLPNDRFFAVRPEGSVSTLKIQRTERGDSAVYLCASSLPQGQSNTGELFFGEGSRLTVL.

The CDR3: CASSLMSDGYTF. CDR3 nucleotides: TGTGCCAGCAGTCTGATGAGTGATGGCTACACCTTC. The chain employs TRBV7-2 and TRBJ1-2; D gene ambiguous. The V end lost 6 bases, the J end lost 6 bases, and 11 bases lay between the germline ends. The CDR3 is 12 amino acids. Germline V gene data show CDR1 as SGHTA and CDR2 as FQGNSA.

This chain connects TRBV2 to TRBJ2-5; 15 bases are shared with TRBD2. The germline gives CDR1 SNHLY, CDR2 FYNNEI. The CDR3 runs 16 residues. V shed 3 bases and J 4 bases; nucleotides not matched to a gene: 3. CDR3 sequence (DNA): TGTGCCAGCAGTGAGGGACTAGCGGGAGGAGCAGAGACCCAGTACTTC. It translates to CASSEGLAGGAETQYF.

The chain recombines TRBV18 with TRBJ1-1; 8 nucleotides line up with TRBD1. This CDR3 region has 15 residues. Germline CDR1 KGHSH, CDR2 LQKENI. V lost 3 bases to trimming and J lost 1 base; unmatched junction nucleotides: 4. The CDR3 spells CASSPRTGSNTEAFF. CDR3 DNA sequence: TGTGCCAGCTCACCTCGGACAGGGTCGAACACTGAAGCTTTCTTT.

The chain recombines TRBV6-5 with TRBJ1-2, with a weak D call TRBD1 (5 bases). With 3 bases removed from V and 7 bases from J, the gap between germline ends came to 15 bases. This CDR3 comprises 14 residues. The germline gives CDR1 MNHEY, CDR2 SVGAGI. Here the CDR3 DNA reads TGTGCCAGCAGTTATTATGGGGGTAGCGGTGGCTACACCTTC. This sequence encodes CASSYYGGSGGYTF.

CDR3 protein: CASSFRRGTYNEQFF. The DNA for the CDR3 is TGTGCCAGCAGTTTTAGGAGGGGGACCTACAATGAGCAGTTCTTC. The chain links TRBV28 to TRBJ2-1; D is perhaps TRBD1 or TRBD2 (6 bases each). Germline V gives CDR1 MDHEN, CDR2 SYDVKM. V was shortened by 3 bases and J by 2 bases, with 11 bases between the two germline ends. This CDR3 is 15 amino acids long.

This sequence joins TRBV9 and TRBJ2-1; TRBD2 aligns across 7 bases. The V gene's germline CDR1 is SGDLS and CDR2 YYNGEE. V dropped 3 bases and J dropped 6; count of bases not matched to a gene: 6. The CDR3 contains 14 residues. In nucleotides, the CDR3 is TGTGCCAGCAGCGAGTCGGGAGGCCCCAATGAGCAGTTCTTC. Protein: CASSESGGPNEQFF.

The chain recombines TRBV4-2 with TRBJ2-2; 10 bases are shared with TRBD2. V shed 0 bases, J shed 5 bases, and the junction held 6 bases outside the gene matches. The length of the CDR3 is 17 residues. CDR1 and CDR2 from the germline V gene are LGHNA and YNFKEQ. The CDR3 loop is CASSQEASGRFTGELFF. CDR3 nucleotides: TGTGCCAGCAGCCAAGAGGCTAGCGGGAGATTTACCGGGGAGCTGTTTTTT.

J is TRBJ2-7 and V is TRBV5-4; 8 bases map to TRBD2. The CDR3 has 15 residues. The J segment lost 5 bases and the V segment lost 0 bases, leaving 7 bases of the junction unmatched. Germline-derived CDR1 and CDR2 are SGHNT and YYREEE (reference sequence). Here the CDR3 reads CASSLATGGVNEQYF. The CDR3 DNA follows: TGTGCCAGCAGCTTGGCCACGGGAGGGGTGAACGAGCAGTACTTC.

The gene calls are TRBV13 and TRBJ2-5; D possibly matches TRBD1 or TRBD2 (6 bases each). CDR1 and CDR2 from the germline V gene are PRHDT and FYEKMQ (reference sequence). The CDR3 runs to 16 residues. The V and J ends lost 4 bases and 5 bases respectively, with 20 bases between them. The DNA of the CDR3 is TGTGCCAGCAGCTGGGGGGCGCCGGACCCTGGGGAGACCCAGTACTTC. The encoded protein is CASSWGAPDPGETQYF. Full variable domain (remainder filled in from reference TRBV13 and TRBJ2-5): AAGVIQSPRHLIKEKRETATLKCYPIPRHDTVYWYQQGPGQDPQFLISFYEKMQSDKGSIPDRFSAQQFSDYHSELNMSSLELGDSALYFCASSWGAPDPGETQYFGPGTRLLVL.

The V call is TRBV20-1, the J call TRBJ2-7; no firm D call. Trimming removed 3 bases at V and 4 bases at J, with 7 bases between. The CDR3 sequence is 11 residues long. CDR1 and CDR2 (germline): DFQATT, SNEGSKA (reference sequence). The CDR3 DNA reads TGCAGTGCTAGTAGACTTTACGAGCAGTACTTC. The encoded protein is CSASRLYEQYF.

V usage is TRBV18 and J usage is TRBJ1-1, with 8 bases identical to TRBD1. The germline CDR1 and CDR2 sequences are KGHSH and LQKENI. V was clipped by 5 bases and J by 1 base; unmatched bases: 3. CDR3 size: 14 residues. This chain's CDR3 is CASSDQGANTEAFF. CDR3 bases: TGTGCCAGCTCAGATCAGGGGGCGAACACTGAAGCTTTCTTT.

Only a few counts were recorded for this clone. The CDR3, as DNA: TGTGCCAGCAGCGGGGACTCCCAACACTATGGCTACACCTTC. This gives the protein CASSGDSQHYGYTF. This chain uses TRBV2 with TRBJ1-2; a weak D match, TRBD1 (5 bases). The ends were cut back, 6 bases at V and 3 bases at J, with 14 bases in the middle. CDR1 and CDR2 from the germline V gene are SNHLY and FYNNEI. This CDR3 contains 14 residues.

The CDR3 region is CASSVDPQNNEQFF. The CDR3 DNA reads TGTGCCAGCAGCGTAGATCCACAGAACAATGAGCAGTTCTTC. V usage is TRBV9 and J usage is TRBJ2-1; the D is unclear. V lost 0 bases, J lost 5 bases, and 9 bases lay in between. Germline-derived CDR1 and CDR2 are SGDLS and YYNGEE. CDR3 length: 14 residues. Filled out from reference TRBV9 and TRBJ2-1, the complete variable domain reads DSGVTQTPKHLITATGQRVTLRCSPRSGDLSVYWYQQSLDQGLQFLIQYYNGEERAKGNILERFSAQQFPDLHSELNLSSLELGDSALYFCASSVDPQNNEQFFGPGTRLTVL.

The chain uses TRBV30 and TRBJ1-2, with D hard to call. The CDR3 runs to 18 residues. Trimming cost V 0 bases and J 2 bases, with 22 bases left between them. Germline loops: CDR1 GTSNPN, CDR2 SVGIG (reference sequence). The CDR3 DNA is TGTGCCTGGAGTGTATCAGTTTATCTGTCAGCGAGGAACTATGGCTACACCTTC. Amino acid sequence: CAWSVSVYLSARNYGYTF.

This clone was seen a single time. The rearrangement joins TRBV28 to TRBJ2-4, with a tentative D call TRBD1 (6 bases). Germline CDR1 MDHEN, CDR2 SYDVKM. The CDR3 totals 15 residues. Trimming removed 6 bases from V and 0 bases from J, with 12 bases in between. CDR3 in DNA: TGTGCCAGCAGCACGACAGGATTAGCCAAAAACATTCAGTACTTC. As protein: CASSTTGLAKNIQYF.

J is TRBJ2-2 and V is TRBV19; 10 bases agree with TRBD2. The CDR3 totals 15 residues. V trimming: 5 bases; J trimming: 3 bases; junction bases outside the gene matches: 3. In germline, CDR1 is LNHDA, CDR2 SQIVND (reference sequence). CDR3: CASSLGLADTGELFF. In DNA, the CDR3 is TGTGCCAGTAGTCTTGGACTAGCGGACACCGGGGAGCTGTTTTTT.

V and J are TRBV28 and TRBJ2-3; the match to TRBD2 covers 7 bases. Germline loops: CDR1 MDHEN, CDR2 SYDVKM. CDR3 length: 14 residues. V was pared by 5 bases and J by 7 bases, with 9 bases of the junction left unmatched. CDR3 in amino acids: CASSQAGGSYTQYF. CDR3 DNA: TGTGCCAGCAGTCAGGCGGGCGGGAGTTATACGCAGTATTTT. Complete variable domain (other parts from reference TRBV28 and TRBJ2-3): DVKVTQSSRYLVKRTGEKVFLECVQDMDHENMFWYRQDPGLGLRLIYFSYDVKMKEKGDIPEGYSVSREKKERFSLILESASTNQTSMYLCASSQAGGSYTQYFGPGTRLTVL.

V is TRBV29-1 and J is TRBJ1-1, with D possibly being TRBD1 (6 bases). The CDR3 runs 15 residues. Per germline, CDR1 SQVTM and CDR2 ANQGSEA. The V end lost 7 bases, the J end lost 0 bases, and 18 bases lay between the germline ends. Written as DNA, the CDR3 is TGCAGCGGTCGCGGGGGCAACTTTATGAACACTGAAGCTTTCTTT. Translated, it gives CSGRGGNFMNTEAFF. The whole variable domain, remainder taken from reference TRBV29-1 and TRBJ1-1, is SAVISQKPSRDICQRGTSLTIQCQVDSQVTMMFWYRQQPGQSLTLIATANQGSEATYESGFVIDKFPISRPNLTFSTLTVSNMSPEDSSIYLCSGRGGNFMNTEAFFGQGTRLTVV.

The gene calls are TRBV28 and TRBJ1-4; D unclear. V was cut by 3 bases and J by 7 bases, with 15 bases left in between. Germline V gene lookup returns CDR1 MDHEN and CDR2 SYDVKM. This CDR3 contains 15 residues. For the CDR3, the DNA is TGTGCCAGCAGTTTGGCAGCCCTGACGGGTGAAAAACTGTTTTTT. Its protein is CASSLAALTGEKLFF.

The CDR3 protein is CASSTQGASKTGELFF. The CDR3 DNA follows: TGTGCCAGTAGTACTCAGGGGGCAAGCAAAACCGGGGAGCTGTTTTTT. The V and J genes are TRBV19 and TRBJ2-2, with TRBD1 matching 8 bases. This CDR3 is 16 amino acids long. Germline V lookup: CDR1 LNHDA, CDR2 SQIVND (reference sequence). Unmatched junction bases numbered 9, after V lost 4 bases and J lost 5 bases.

This chain links TRBV28 with TRBJ2-5, with a weak D call TRBD1 (5 bases). The germline gives CDR1 MDHEN, CDR2 SYDVKM. The CDR3 extends over 13 amino acids. V lost 6 bases and J 4 bases, leaving 12 bases between the germline ends. CDR3 amino acids: CASRAQGRETQYF. CDR3 nucleotides: TGTGCCAGCAGGGCCCAGGGAAGAGAGACCCAGTACTTC.

This chain links TRBV10-3 with TRBJ1-1, with D possibly TRBD1 on 5 matching bases. Per germline, CDR1 ENHRY and CDR2 SYGVKD. The CDR3 spans 13 residues. V was clipped by 4 bases and J by 0 bases, with 6 bases between them. The CDR3 protein is CAISGGLNTEAFF. In DNA, the CDR3 is TGTGCCATCAGTGGGGGACTGAACACTGAAGCTTTCTTT.

This chain links TRBV5-1 with TRBJ2-1, with 16 bases identical to TRBD2. V trimming: 4 bases; J trimming: 7 bases; junction bases outside the gene matches: 14. The CDR3 length is 19 residues. Germline V gene data show CDR1 as SGHRS and CDR2 as YFSETQ. The CDR3 reads CASSTPGLAGGGTNNEQFF. CDR3 in DNA: TGCGCCAGCAGCACACCGGGACTAGCGGGAGGGGGGACTAATAATGAGCAGTTCTTC.

V is TRBV28 and J is TRBJ1-1; D may be TRBD1 (6 bases). Germline V lookup: CDR1 MDHEN, CDR2 SYDVKM. V was pared by 1 base and J by 5 bases, with 20 bases between. The CDR3 length is 17 residues. CDR3 bases: TGTGCCAGCAGTTTATCGGAGGGGGGAGGGTTGGGGACTGAAGCTTTCTTT. Translated: CASSLSEGGGLGTEAFF.

The rearrangement uses TRBV27 and TRBJ1-1, with D maybe TRBD1 (6 bases). In germline, CDR1 is MNHEY, CDR2 SMNVEV (reference sequence). V lost 4 bases, J lost 1 base, and 19 bases lay in between. CDR3 length equals 17 residues. The CDR3 reads CASSSITAGTKNTEAFF. In DNA form, the CDR3 reads TGTGCCAGCAGTTCTATTACCGCCGGGACAAAGAACACTGAAGCTTTCTTT.